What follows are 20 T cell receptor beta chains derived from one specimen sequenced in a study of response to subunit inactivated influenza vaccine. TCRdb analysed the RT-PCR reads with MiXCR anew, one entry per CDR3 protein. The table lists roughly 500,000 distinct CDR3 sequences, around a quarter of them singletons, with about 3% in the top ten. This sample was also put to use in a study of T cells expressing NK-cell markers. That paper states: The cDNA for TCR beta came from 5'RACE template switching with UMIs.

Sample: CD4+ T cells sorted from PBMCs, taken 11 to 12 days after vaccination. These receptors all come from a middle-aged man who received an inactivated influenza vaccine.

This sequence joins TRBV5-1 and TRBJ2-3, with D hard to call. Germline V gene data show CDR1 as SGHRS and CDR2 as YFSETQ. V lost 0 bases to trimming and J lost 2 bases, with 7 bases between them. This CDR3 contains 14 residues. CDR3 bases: TGCGCCAGCAGCTTGGCCACATACACAGATACGCAGTATTTT. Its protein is CASSLATYTDTQYF.

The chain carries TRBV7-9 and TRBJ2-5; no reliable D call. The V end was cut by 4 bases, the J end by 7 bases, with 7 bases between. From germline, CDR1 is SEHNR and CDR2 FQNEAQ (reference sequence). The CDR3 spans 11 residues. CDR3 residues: CASSSDWTQYF. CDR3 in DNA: TGTGCCAGCAGCTCGGATTGGACCCAGTACTTC.

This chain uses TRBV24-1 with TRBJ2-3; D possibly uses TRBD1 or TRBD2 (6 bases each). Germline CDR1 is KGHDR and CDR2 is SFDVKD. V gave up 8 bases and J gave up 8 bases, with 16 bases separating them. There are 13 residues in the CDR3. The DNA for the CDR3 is TGTGCCACCAACGGGGGCCCGCAACGTACGCAGTATTTT. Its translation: CATNGGPQRTQYF.

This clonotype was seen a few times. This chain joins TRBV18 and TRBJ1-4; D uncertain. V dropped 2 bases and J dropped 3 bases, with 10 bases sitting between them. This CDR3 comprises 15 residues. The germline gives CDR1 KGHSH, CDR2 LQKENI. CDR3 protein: CASSPVGAANEKLFF. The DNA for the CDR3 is TGTGCCAGCTCACCAGTGGGCGCCGCTAATGAAAAACTGTTTTTT.

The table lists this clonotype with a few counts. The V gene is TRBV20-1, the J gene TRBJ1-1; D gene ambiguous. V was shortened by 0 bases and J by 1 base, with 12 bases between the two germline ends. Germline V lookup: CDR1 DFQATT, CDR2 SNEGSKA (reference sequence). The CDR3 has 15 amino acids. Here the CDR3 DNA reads TGCAGTGCTAGAGATACGAGGGTATCGAACACTGAAGCTTTCTTT. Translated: CSARDTRVSNTEAFF.

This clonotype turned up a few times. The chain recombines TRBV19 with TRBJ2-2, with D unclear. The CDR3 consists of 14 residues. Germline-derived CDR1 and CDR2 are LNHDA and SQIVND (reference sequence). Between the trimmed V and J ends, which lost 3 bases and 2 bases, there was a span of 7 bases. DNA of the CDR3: TGTGCCAGTAGTATTGCCACAAACACCGGGGAGCTGTTTTTT. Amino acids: CASSIATNTGELFF.

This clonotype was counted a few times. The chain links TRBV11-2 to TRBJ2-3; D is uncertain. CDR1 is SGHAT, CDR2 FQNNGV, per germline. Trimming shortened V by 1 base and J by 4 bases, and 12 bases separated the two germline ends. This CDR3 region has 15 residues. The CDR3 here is CASSLVSRSSDTQYF. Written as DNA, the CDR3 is TGTGCCAGCAGCTTAGTATCGCGGAGCTCAGATACGCAGTATTTT.

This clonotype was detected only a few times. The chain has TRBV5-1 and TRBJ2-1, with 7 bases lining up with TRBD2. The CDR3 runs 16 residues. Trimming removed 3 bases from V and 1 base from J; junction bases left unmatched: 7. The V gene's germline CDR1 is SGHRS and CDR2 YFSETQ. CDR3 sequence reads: CASSSGGPESYNEQFF. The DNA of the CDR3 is TGCGCCAGCAGCTCGGGGGGTCCCGAATCCTACAATGAGCAGTTCTTC.

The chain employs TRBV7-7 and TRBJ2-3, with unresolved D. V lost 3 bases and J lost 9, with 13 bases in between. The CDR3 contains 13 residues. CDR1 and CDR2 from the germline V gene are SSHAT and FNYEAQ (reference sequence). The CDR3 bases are TGTGCCAGCAGCTTTGGGTCGTCGGAGACGCAGTATTTT. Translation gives CASSFGSSETQYF.

As DNA, the CDR3 is TGTGCCAGTAGTATGCGCGGTGTTCAGCCCCAGCATTTT. This sequence encodes CASSMRGVQPQHF. The chain couples TRBV19 to TRBJ1-5, with D unresolved. Germline-derived CDR1 and CDR2 are LNHDA and SQIVND (reference sequence). V lost 3 bases, J lost 6 bases, and 9 bases lay in between. The CDR3 runs to 13 residues.

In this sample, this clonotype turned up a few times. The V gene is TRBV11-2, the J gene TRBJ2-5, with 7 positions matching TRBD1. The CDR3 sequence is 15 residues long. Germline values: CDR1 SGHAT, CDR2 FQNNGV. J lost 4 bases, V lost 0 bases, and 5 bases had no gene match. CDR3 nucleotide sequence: TGTGCCAGCAGCTTAGATCAAGGGGGCGGAGAGACCCAGTACTTC. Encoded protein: CASSLDQGGGETQYF.

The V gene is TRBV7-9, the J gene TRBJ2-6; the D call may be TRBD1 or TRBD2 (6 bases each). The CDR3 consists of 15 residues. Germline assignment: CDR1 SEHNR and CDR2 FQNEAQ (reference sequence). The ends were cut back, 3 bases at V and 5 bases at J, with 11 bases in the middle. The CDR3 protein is CASSFGGHRANVLTF. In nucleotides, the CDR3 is TGTGCCAGCAGCTTTGGGGGGCATAGGGCCAACGTCCTGACTTTC.

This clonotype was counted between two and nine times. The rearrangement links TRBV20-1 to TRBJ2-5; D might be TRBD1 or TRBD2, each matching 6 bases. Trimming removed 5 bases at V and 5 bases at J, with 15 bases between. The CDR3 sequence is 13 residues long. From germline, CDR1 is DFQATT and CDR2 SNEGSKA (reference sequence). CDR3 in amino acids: CSAQGGSGETQYF. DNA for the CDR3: TGCAGTGCTCAAGGGGGGTCCGGGGAGACCCAGTACTTC.

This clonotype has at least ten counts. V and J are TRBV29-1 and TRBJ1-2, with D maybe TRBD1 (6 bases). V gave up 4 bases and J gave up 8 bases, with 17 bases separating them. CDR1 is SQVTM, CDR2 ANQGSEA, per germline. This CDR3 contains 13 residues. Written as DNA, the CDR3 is TGCAGCGTTGCTTTGTGGGAGGGGGAGGGCTACACCTTC. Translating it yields CSVALWEGEGYTF.

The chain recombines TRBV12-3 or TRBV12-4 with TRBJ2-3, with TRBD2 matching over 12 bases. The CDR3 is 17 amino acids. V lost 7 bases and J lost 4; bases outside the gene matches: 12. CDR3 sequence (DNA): TGTGCCAGCACGAAACTAGCGGGGGGTCCCCCCGCAGATACGCAGTATTTT. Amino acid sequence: CASTKLAGGPPADTQYF.

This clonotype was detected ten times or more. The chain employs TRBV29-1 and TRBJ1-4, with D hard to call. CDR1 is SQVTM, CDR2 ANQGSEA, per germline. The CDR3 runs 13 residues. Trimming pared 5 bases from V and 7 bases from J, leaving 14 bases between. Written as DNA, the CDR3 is TGCAGCGTTTTAGGGCCGGACGGTGAAAAACTGTTTTTT. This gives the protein CSVLGPDGEKLFF.

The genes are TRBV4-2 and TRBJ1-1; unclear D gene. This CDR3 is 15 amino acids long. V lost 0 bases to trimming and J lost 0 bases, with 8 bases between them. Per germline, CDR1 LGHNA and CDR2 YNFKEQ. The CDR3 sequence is CASSQEGFMNTEAFF. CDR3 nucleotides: TGTGCCAGCAGCCAAGAGGGATTTATGAACACTGAAGCTTTCTTT.

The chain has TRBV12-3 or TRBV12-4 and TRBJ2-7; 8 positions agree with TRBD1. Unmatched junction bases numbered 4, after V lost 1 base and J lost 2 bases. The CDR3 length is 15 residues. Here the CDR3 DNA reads TGTGCCAGCAGTTTAGTCCCGGGACAGGCCTACGAGCAGTACTTC. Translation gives CASSLVPGQAYEQYF.

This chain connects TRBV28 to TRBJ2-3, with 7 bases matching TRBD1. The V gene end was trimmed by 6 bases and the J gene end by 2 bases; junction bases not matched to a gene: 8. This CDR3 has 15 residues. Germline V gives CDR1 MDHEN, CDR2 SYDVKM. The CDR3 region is CASSPPGQNTDTQYF. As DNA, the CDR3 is TGTGCCAGCAGCCCTCCGGGACAGAACACAGATACGCAGTATTTT.

The CDR3 spells CASSLIGGITEAFF. DNA of the CDR3: TGTGCCAGCAGCCTAATTGGGGGAATCACTGAAGCTTTCTTT. This rearrangement joins TRBV12-3 or TRBV12-4 to TRBJ1-1, with a weak D call TRBD1 (5 bases). V gave up 6 bases and J gave up 4 bases, with 15 bases separating them. The CDR3 contains 14 residues.